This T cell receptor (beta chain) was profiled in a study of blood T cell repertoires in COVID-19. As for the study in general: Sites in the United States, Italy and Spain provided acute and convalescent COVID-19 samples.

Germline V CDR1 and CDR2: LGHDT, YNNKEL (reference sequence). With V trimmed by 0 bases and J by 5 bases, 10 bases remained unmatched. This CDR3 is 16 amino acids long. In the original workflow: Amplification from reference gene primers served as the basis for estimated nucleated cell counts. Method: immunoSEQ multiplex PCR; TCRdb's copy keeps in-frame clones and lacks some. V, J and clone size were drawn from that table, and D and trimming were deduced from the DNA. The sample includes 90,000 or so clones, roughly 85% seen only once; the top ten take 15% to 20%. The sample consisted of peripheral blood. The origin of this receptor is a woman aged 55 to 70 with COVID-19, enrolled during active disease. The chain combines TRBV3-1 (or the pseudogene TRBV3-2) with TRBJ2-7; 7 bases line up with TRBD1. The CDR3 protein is CASSQEWWTGDHEQYF. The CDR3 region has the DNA TGTGCCAGCAGCCAAGAGTGGTGGACAGGAGACCACGAGCAGTACTTC.